This TCR beta chain is drawn from a study of CD8 T cells in ankylosing spondylitis. The study's findings and limits: Seemingly distinctive of ankylosing spondylitis blood was a TCR beta motif formed by eight highly homologous variants.

CDR1 and CDR2 (germline): SGHNT, YENEEA. There are 15 residues in the CDR3. The junction had 7 bases not matched to a gene; V was cut back by 6 bases and J by 5 bases. For TCR beta, libraries came from quantitative 5'-RACE with molecular barcodes. Each CDR3 protein gets one entry after TCRdb re-called the 5' RACE reads with MiXCR. The table has around 890,000 distinct CDR3 sequences, about 10% seen once. Concerning this clonotype itself: What it binds is unknown.

The material sequenced was blood, either unsorted or a sorted T cell fraction (not recorded which). This clonotype originated in a male donor with ankylosing spondylitis. V gene TRBV11-3 combines with J gene TRBJ1-5, with TRBD1 identical over 10 bases. Written as DNA, the CDR3 is TGTGCCAGCAGGAGACGGACAGGGGGAGATCAGCCCCAGCATTTT. This sequence encodes CASRRRTGGDQPQHF.